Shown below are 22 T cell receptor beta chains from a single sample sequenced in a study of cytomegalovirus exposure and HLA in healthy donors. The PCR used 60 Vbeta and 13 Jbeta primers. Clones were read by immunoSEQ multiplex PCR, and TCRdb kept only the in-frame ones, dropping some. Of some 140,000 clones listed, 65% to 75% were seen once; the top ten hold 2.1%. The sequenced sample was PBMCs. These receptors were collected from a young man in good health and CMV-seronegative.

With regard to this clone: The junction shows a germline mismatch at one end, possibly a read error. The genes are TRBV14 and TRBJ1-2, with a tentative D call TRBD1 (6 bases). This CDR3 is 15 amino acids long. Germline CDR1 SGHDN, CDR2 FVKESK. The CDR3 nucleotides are TGTGCCAGCAGCCGCTGGGACAAGACGGAAAATGGCTACCCCTTC. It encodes CASSRWDKTENGYPF.

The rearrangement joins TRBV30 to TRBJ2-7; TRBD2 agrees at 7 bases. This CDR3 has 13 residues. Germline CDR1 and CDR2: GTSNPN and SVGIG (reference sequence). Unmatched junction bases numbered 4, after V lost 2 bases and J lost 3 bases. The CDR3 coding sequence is TGTGCCTGGAGTCCAGCGGGGATCTACGAGCAGTACTTC. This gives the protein CAWSPAGIYEQYF.

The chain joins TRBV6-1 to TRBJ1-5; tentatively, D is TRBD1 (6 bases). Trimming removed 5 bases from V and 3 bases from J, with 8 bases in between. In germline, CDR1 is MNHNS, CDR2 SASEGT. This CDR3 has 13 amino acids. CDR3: CASSQGPNQPQHF. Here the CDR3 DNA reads TGTGCCAGCAGTCAGGGGCCCAATCAGCCCCAGCATTTT.

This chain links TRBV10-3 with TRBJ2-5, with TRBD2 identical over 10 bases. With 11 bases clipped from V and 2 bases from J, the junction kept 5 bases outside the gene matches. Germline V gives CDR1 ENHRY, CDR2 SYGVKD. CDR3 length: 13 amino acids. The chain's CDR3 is CASRTSGQETQYF. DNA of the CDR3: TGTGCCTCCAGGACTAGCGGACAAGAGACCCAGTACTTC.

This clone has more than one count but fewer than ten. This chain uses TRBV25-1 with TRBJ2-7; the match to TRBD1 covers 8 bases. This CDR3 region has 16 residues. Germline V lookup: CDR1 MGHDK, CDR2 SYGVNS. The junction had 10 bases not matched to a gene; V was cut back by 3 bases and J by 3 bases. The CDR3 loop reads CASSDDRDRWDYEQYF. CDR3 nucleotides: TGTGCCAGCAGTGACGATCGGGACAGGTGGGACTACGAGCAGTACTTC.

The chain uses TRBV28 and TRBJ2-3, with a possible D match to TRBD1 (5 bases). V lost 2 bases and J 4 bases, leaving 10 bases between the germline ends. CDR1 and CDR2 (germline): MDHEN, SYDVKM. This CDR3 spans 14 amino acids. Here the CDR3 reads CASSLQGTADTQYF. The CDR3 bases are TGTGCCAGCAGTTTACAGGGAACCGCAGATACGCAGTATTTT.

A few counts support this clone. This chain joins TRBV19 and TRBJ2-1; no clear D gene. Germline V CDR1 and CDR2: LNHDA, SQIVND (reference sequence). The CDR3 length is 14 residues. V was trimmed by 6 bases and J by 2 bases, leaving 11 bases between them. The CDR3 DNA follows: TGTGCCAGTAGATTAGGTGCGGCCTACAATGAGCAGTTCTTC. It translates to CASRLGAAYNEQFF.

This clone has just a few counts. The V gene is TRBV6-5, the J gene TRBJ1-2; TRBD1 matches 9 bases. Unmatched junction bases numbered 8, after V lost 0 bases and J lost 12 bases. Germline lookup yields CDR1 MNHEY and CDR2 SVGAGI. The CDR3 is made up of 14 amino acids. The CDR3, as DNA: TGTGCCAGCAGTTACTCGAGGGACAGGGAAACGAACACCTTC. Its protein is CASSYSRDRETNTF.

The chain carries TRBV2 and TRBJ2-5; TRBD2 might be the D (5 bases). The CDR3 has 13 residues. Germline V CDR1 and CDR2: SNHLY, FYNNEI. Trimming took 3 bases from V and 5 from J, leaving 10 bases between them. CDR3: CASSDEGRETQYF. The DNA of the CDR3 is TGTGCCAGCAGTGATGAGGGCCGGGAGACCCAGTACTTC.

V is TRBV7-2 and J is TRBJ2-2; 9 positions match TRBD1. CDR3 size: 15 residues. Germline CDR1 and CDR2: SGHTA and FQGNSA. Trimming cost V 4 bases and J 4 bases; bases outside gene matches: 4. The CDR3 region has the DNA TGTGCCAGCAGCTGGACAGGGGCGGGCACCGGGGAGCTGTTTTTT. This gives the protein CASSWTGAGTGELFF.

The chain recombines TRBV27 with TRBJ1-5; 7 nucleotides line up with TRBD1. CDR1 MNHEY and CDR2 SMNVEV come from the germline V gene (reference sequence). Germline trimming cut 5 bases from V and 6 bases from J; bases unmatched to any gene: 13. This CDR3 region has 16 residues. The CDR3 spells CASSPARTGRRQPQHF. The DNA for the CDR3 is TGTGCCAGCAGTCCCGCCCGGACAGGTCGCCGTCAGCCCCAGCATTTT.

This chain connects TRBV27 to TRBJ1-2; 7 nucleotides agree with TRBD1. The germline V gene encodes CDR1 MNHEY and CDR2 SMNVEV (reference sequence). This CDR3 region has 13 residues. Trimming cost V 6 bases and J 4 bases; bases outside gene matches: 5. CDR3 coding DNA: TGTGCCAGCAGGGCGGGACAGAGCTATGGCTACACCTTC. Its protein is CASRAGQSYGYTF.

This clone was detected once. CDR3 DNA: TGTGCCAGCAGTTCCCAGCGGGGGGCCATCTCCTACGAGCAGTACTTC. Amino acids: CASSSQRGAISYEQYF. V is TRBV6-5 and J is TRBJ2-7; TRBD2 matches 9 bases. CDR1 MNHEY and CDR2 SVGAGI come from the germline V gene. There are 16 residues in the CDR3. The ends lost 4 bases at V and 0 bases at J; junction bases unmatched: 7.

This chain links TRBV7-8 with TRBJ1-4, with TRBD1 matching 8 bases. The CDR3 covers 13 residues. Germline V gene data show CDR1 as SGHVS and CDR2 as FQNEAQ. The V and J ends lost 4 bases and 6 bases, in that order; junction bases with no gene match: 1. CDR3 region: CASSSGQDEKLFF. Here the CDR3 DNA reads TGTGCCAGCAGCTCGGGACAGGATGAAAAACTGTTTTTT.

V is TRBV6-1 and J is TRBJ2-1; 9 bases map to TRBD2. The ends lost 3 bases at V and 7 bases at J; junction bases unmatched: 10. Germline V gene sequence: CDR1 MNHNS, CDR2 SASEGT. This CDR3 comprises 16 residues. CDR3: CASSDAASGVRNEQFF. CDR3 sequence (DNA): TGTGCCAGCAGTGACGCGGCTAGCGGGGTCAGGAATGAGCAGTTCTTC.

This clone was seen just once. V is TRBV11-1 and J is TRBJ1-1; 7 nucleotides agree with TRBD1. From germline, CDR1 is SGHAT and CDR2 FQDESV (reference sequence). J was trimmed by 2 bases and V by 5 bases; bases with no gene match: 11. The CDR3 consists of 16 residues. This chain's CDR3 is CASSMTQTGINTEAFF. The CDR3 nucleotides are TGTGCCAGCAGCATGACCCAGACAGGGATTAACACTGAAGCTTTCTTT. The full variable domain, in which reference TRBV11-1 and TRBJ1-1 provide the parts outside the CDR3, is EAEVAQSPRYKITEKSQAVAFWCDPISGHATLYWYRQILGQGPELLVQFQDESVVDDSQLPKDRFSAERLKGVDSTLKIQPAELGDSAMYLCASSMTQTGINTEAFFGQGTRLTVV.

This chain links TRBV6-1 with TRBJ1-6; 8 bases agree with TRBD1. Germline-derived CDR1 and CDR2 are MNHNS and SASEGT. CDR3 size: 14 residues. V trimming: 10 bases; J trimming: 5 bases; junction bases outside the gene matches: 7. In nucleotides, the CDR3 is TGTGCCATCTCCGACAGGGGCGATAATTCACCCCTCCACTTT. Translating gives CAISDRGDNSPLHF.

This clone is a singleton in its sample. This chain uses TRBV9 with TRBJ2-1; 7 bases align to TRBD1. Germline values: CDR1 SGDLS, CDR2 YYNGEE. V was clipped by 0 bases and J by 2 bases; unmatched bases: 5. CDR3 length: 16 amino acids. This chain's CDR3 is CASSVAQTGTYNEQFF. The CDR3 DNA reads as TGTGCCAGCAGCGTAGCTCAGACAGGGACCTACAATGAGCAGTTCTTC.

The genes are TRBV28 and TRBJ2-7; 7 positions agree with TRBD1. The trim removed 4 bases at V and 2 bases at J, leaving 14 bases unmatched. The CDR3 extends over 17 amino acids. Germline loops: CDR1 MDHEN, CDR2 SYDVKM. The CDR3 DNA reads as TGTGCCAGCAGTTATGTTTGGGGTGGGGACAGAACCTACGAGCAGTACTTC. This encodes CASSYVWGGDRTYEQYF.

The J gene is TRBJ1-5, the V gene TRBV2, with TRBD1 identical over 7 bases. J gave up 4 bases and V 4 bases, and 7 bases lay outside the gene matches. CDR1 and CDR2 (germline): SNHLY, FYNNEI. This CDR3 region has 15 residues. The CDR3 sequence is CASSGDREWNQPQHF. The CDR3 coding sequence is TGTGCCAGCAGTGGAGACAGGGAATGGAATCAGCCCCAGCATTTT.

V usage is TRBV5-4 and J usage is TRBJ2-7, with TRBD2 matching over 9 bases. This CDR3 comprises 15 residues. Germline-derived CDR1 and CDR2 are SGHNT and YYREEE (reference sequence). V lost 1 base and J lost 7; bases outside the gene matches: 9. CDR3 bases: TGTGCCAGCAGCTTGTCGGTAGCGGGGGTTGGGGAGCAGTACTTC. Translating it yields CASSLSVAGVGEQYF.

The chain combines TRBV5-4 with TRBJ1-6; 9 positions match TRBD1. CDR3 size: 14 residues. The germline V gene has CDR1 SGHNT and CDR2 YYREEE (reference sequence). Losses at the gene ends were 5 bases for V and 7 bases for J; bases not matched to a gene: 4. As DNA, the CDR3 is TGTGCCAGCAGGGCGACAGGGGGGAATTCACCCCTCCACTTT. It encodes CASRATGGNSPLHF.